This T cell receptor (beta chain) was identified during a study of T cell repertoires in cytomegalovirus infection. TCRdb redid the calling of the reads with MiXCR, one entry per CDR3 protein. This sample carries around 530,000 distinct CDR3 sequences, more than 20% of them seen once, and the ten largest clones take about 13%. The CDR3 length is 17 residues. Trimming took 5 bases from V and 8 from J; bases not matched to a gene: 10. CDR1 is SGHTA and CDR2 is FQGNSA in the germline V gene. Study observations and caveats: HLA-C-restricted CMV clonotypes gave the most frequent clonotype in two of eight donors.

This clonotype was counted many times. What it binds is not known. The clonotype was recovered from a human donor in good health (CMV status not recorded). Some clones in this sample may be carry-over from other donors' samples. Sequenced input: PBMCs. V usage is TRBV7-2 and J usage is TRBJ2-1; 15 nucleotides align to TRBD2. The DNA for the CDR3 is TGTGCCAGCAGCCCCAGGACTAGCGGGAGGGTAACAGATGAGCAGTTCTTC. Its protein is CASSPRTSGRVTDEQFF.